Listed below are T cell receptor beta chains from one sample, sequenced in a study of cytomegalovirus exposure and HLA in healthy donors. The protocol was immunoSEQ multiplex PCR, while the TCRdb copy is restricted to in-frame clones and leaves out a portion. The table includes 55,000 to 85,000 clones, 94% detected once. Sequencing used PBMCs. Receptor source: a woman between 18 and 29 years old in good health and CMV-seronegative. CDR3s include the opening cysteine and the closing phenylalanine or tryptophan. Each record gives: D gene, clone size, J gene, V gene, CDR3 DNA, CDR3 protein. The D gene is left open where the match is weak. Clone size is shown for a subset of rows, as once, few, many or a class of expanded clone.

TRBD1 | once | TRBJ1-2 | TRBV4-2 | TGTGCCAGCAGCCAAGAGGCAGGGGGCGCGGGCTACACCTTC | CASSQEAGGAGYTF
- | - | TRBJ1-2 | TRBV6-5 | TGTGCCAGCAGCTCGGGGACTGACTATGGCTACACCTTC | CASSSGTDYGYTF
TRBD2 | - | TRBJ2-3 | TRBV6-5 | TGTGCCAGCCTAGCGGGGGGGCCTTCAGATACGCAGTATTTT | CASLAGGPSDTQYF
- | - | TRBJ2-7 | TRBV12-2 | TGTGCAAGTCGCTTGCACAGGGAGGGGAGCTCCTACGAGCAGTACTTC | CASRLHREGSSYEQYF
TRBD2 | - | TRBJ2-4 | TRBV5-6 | TGTGCCAGCAGTAGCGGCGCAGCGGGGGTCAAAAACATTCAGTACTTC | CASSSGAAGVKNIQYF
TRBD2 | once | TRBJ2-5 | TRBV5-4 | TGTGCCAGCAGCTTGGTTGCTAGCGGGAGTGAGACCCAGTACTTC | CASSLVASGSETQYF
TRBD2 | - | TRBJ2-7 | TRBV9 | TGTGCCAGCTCGACGGGAGGTGGGGGCGAGCAGTACTTC | CASSTGGGGEQYF
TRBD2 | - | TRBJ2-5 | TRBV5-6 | TGTGCCAGCAGCTTTGACGGGGGGGCCCCCCGTGAGACCCAGTACTTC | CASSFDGGAPRETQYF
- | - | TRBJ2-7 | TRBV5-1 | TGCGCCAGCAGCGTACAGGGCCACTTCACCTACGAGCAGTACTTC | CASSVQGHFTYEQYF
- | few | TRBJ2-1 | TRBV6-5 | TGTGCCAGCAGTTACTCGAGGGTATACAATGAGCAGTTCTTC | CASSYSRVYNEQFF
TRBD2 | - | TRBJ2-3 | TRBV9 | TGTGCCAGCACCGGAAGCGGGGGGGCCGCAGATACGCAGTATTTT | CASTGSGGAADTQYF
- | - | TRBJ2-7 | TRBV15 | TGTGCCACCAGCAGCCACATAGCGGAGAACCACGAGCAGTACTTC | CATSSHIAENHEQYF
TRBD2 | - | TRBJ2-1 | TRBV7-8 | TGTGCCAGCAGCTTAGATGCGGGAGGCTATGAGCAGTTCTTC | CASSLDAGGYEQFF
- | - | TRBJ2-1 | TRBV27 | TGTGCCAGCAGTTTAGAACTAGGAACCTACAATGAGCAGTTCTTC | CASSLELGTYNEQFF
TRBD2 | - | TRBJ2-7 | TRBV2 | TGTGCCAGCAGTGAGCCGGGAGGTAACACCTACGAGCAGTACTTC | CASSEPGGNTYEQYF
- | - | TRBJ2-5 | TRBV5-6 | TGTGCCAGCAGCTTTGACTGGGAAGAGACCCAGTACTTC | CASSFDWEETQYF
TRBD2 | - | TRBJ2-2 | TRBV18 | TGTGCCAGCTCACCGGGACTAGCGGGAGGTTTCGGGGAGCTGTTTTTT | CASSPGLAGGFGELFF
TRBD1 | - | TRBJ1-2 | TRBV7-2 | TGTGCCAGCAGCTCTACAGGGGGTACTTATGGCTACACCTTC | CASSSTGGTYGYTF
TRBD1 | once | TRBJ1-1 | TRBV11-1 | TGTGCCAGCAGCTTAGAACGGGACAGGGAAAACACTGAAGCTTTCTTT | CASSLERDRENTEAFF
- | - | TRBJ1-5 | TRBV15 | TGTGCCACCAGCAGAGACAGGAGCAATCAGCCCCAGCATTTT | CATSRDRSNQPQHF
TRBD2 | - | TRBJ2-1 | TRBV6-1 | TGTGCCAGCAGTGAAGGGGGACTAGCGGGAGCCGAGCAGTTCTTC | CASSEGGLAGAEQFF
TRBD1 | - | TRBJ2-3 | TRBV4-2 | TGTGCCAGCAGCAATCGGACAGGGGACGTGGATACGCAGTATTTT | CASSNRTGDVDTQYF
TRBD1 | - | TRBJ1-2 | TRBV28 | TGTGCCAGCAGTTTAGCTGAGGGGGCTTTTGGCTACACCTTC | CASSLAEGAFGYTF
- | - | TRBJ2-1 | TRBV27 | TGTGCCAGCTCGCTGCGGTCCTACAATGAGCAGTTCTTC | CASSLRSYNEQFF
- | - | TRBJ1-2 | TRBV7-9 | TGTGCCAGCAGCCCCCGGGGGGGGGCTGGTAACTATGGCTACACCTTC | CASSPRGGAGNYGYTF
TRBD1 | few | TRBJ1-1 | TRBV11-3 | TGTGCCAGCAGCGTGGGACAGGGGAACACTGAAGCTTTCTTT | CASSVGQGNTEAFF
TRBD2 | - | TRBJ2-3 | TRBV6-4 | TGTGCCAGCAGCAAAACTAGCGGGAGCACAGATACGCAGTATTTT | CASSKTSGSTDTQYF
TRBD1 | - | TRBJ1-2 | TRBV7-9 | TGTGCCAGCAGCTTAGGACAGGGGGAAGGAGAGGGCTACACCTTC | CASSLGQGEGEGYTF